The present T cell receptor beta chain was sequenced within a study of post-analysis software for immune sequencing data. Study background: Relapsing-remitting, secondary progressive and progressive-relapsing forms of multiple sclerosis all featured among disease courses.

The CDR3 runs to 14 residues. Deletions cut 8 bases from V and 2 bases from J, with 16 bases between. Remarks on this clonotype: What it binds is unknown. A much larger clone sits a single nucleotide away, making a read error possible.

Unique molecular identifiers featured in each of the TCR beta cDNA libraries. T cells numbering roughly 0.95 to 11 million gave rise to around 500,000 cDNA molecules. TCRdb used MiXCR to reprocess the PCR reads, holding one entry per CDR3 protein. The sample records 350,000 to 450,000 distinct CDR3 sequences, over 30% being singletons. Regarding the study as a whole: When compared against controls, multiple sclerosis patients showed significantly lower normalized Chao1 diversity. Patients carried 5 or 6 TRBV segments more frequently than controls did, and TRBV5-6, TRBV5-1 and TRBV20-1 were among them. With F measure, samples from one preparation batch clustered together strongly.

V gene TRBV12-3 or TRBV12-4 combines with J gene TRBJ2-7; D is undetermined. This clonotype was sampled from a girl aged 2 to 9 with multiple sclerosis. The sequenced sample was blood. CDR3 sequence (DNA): TGTGCCAGCCAAGTGACACTCATACCCTACGAGCAGTACTTC. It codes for CASQVTLIPYEQYF.